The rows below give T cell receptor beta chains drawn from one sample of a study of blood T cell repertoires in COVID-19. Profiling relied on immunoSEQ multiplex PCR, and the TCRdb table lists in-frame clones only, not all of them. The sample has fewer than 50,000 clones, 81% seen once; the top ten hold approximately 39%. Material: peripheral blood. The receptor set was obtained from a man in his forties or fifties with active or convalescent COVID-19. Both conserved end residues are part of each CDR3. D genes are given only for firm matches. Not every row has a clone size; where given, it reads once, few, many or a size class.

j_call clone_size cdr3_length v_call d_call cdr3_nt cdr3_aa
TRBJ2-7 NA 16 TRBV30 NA TGTGCCTGGACCTACCCCAGCCAGGGCACTTTCTACGAGCAGTACTTC CAWTYPSQGTFYEQYF
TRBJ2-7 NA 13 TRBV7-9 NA TGTGCCAGCAGGAAGCAGGGGTTCGACGAGCAGTACTTC CASRKQGFDEQYF
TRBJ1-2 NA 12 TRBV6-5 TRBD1 TGTGCCAGCAGTTACTACAGGGGTGGCTACACCTTC CASSYYRGGYTF
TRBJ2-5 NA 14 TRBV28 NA TGTGCCAGCAGTTTCCCCCAGTTCCAAGAGACCCAGTACTTC CASSFPQFQETQYF
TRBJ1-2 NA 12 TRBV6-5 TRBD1 TGTGCCAGCTCTGGACAGGGCAGCGGCTACACCTTC CASSGQGSGYTF
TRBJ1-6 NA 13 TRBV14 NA TGTGCCAGCAGCCAAGCTATACATTCACCCCTCCACTTT CASSQAIHSPLHF
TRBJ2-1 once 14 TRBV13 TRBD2 TGTGCCAGCAGCCCTAGCGGAAGGGGCGATGAGCAGTTCTTC CASSPSGRGDEQFF
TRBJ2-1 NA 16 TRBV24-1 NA TGTGCCACCAGTGATTCTACAGCCAGCTCCTACAATGAGCAGTTCTTC CATSDSTASSYNEQFF
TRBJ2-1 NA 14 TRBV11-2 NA TGTGCCAGCAGCCCTCGGACAAAGCCCAATGAGCAGTTCTTC CASSPRTKPNEQFF
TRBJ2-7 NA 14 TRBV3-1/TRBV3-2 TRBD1 TGTGCCAGCAGCCGGGTGGGCCAGGGGGTCGAGCAGTACTTC CASSRVGQGVEQYF
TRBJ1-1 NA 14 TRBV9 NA TGTGCCAGCAGCGTTGATCAGGGCGCGACTGAAGCTTTCTTT CASSVDQGATEAFF
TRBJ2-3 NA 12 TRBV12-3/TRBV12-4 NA TGTGCCAGCAGTTGGACTACAGATACGCAGTATTTT CASSWTTDTQYF
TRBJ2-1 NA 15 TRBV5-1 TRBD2 TGCGCCAGCAGCCCGAGCGGGGCCTCCTACAATGAGCAGTTCTTC CASSPSGASYNEQFF
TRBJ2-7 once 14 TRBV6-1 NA TGTGCCAGCAGTGAAGGTGGCCTCCCCAACGAGCAGTACTTC CASSEGGLPNEQYF
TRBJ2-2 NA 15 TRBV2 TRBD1 TGTGCCAGCAGCTACCGGACAGGGTGGGACCGGGAGCTGTTTTTT CASSYRTGWDRELFF
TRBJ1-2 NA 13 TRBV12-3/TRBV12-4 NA TGTGCCAGTTCCCCCCAGGAGGGCTATGGCTACACCTTC CASSPQEGYGYTF
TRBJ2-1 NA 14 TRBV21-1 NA TGTGCCAGCACGAAGGGACACCGACGCAATGAGCAGTTCTTC CASTKGHRRNEQFF
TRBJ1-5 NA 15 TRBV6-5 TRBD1 TGTGCCAGCAGCTCGGGACAGACCTACAATCAGCCCCAGCATTTT CASSSGQTYNQPQHF
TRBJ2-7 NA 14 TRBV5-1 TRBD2 TGCGCCAGCACCGGACTAGCGGGAGCTCGGGAGCAGTACTTC CASTGLAGAREQYF
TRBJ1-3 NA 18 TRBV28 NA TGTGCCAGCAGTCCCGGAGAATATGGCAGAAGCTCTGGAAACACCATATATTTT CASSPGEYGRSSGNTIYF
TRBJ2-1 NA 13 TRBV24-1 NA TGTGCCACCGTTGGGCTCTTCGACAATGAGCAGTTCTTC CATVGLFDNEQFF
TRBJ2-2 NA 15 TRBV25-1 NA TGTGCCAGCAGTGAATTCGGTCGTTACACCGGGGAGCTGTTTTTT CASSEFGRYTGELFF
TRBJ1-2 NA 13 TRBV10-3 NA TGTGCCATCAGTCTTGACAGCTACTATGGCTACACCTTC CAISLDSYYGYTF
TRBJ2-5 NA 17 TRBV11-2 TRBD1 TGTGCCAGCAGCCCCGGGACAGGGGGCGCACAAAAAGAGACCCAGTACTTC CASSPGTGGAQKETQYF
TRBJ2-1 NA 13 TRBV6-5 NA TGTGCCAGCAGTTCGACAAGCTCCAATGAGCAGTTCTTC CASSSTSSNEQFF
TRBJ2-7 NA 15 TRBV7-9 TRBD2 TGTGCCAGCAGCTTCGGGACTAGCGGTATTTACGAGCAGTACTTC CASSFGTSGIYEQYF